Detailed here is one T cell receptor (beta chain). The entry originates in a study of blood T cell repertoires in COVID-19. Background on the study: Acute and convalescent COVID-19 specimens originated in the United States, Italy and Spain. Sources were T cells, B-cell-depleted T cells, or PBMCs; the material itself was cDNA or gDNA.

Under the authors' procedure: Estimation of nucleated cell counts was performed using reference gene primer amplification. Profiling relied on immunoSEQ multiplex PCR, and the TCRdb table lists in-frame clones only, not all of them. That table is the source of V, J and clone size, and D and trimming were worked out from the DNA. The data contain about 75,000 clones, around 80% of them singletons. The CDR3 loop spans 13 amino acids. Germline CDR1 is KGHSH and CDR2 is LQKENI. Between the trimmed V and J ends, which lost 3 bases and 8 bases, there was a span of 13 bases. The genes are TRBV18 and TRBJ1-2; D is possibly TRBD1 (6 bases). Input material: peripheral blood. This TCR was sampled from a woman aged 50 to 60 with acute or convalescent COVID-19. This chain's CDR3 is CASSPRGGEGYTF. The CDR3 bases are TGTGCCAGCTCACCGAGGGGGGGCGAAGGCTACACCTTC. The whole variable domain, remainder taken from reference TRBV18 and TRBJ1-2, is NAGVMQNPRHLVRRRGQEARLRCSPMKGHSHVYWYRQLPEEGLKFMVYLQKENIIDESGMPKERFSAEFPKEGPSILRIQQVVRGDSAAYFCASSPRGGEGYTFGSGTRLTVV.